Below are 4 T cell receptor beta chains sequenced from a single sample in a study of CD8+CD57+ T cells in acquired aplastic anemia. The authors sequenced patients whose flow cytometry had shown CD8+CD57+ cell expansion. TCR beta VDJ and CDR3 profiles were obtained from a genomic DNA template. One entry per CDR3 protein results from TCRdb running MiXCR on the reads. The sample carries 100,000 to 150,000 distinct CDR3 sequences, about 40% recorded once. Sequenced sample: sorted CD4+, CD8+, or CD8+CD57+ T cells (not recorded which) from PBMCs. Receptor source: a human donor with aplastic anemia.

CDR3 in amino acids: CAISVGNNQPQHF. In nucleotides, the CDR3 is TGTGCCATCAGCGTCGGAAACAATCAGCCCCAGCATTTT. The chain employs TRBV10-3 and TRBJ1-5; the D is unclear. The germline gives CDR1 ENHRY, CDR2 SYGVKD. CDR3 length: 13 residues. Trimming pared 6 bases from V and 3 bases from J, leaving 9 bases between.

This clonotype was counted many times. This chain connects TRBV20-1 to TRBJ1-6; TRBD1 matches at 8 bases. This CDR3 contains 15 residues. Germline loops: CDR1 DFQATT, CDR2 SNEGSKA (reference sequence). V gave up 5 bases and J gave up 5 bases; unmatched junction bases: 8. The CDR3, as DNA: TGCAGTGCTGCGCGACAGGGGAGCAATAATTCACCCCTCCACTTT. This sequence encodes CSAARQGSNNSPLHF.

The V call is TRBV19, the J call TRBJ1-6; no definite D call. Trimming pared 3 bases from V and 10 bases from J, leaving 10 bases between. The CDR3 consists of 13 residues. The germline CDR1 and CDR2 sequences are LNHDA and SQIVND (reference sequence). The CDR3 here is CASSMVGRSPLHF. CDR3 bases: TGTGCCAGTAGTATGGTGGGAAGATCACCCCTCCACTTT. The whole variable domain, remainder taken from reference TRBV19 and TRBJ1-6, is DGGITQSPKYLFRKEGQNVTLSCEQNLNHDAMYWYRQDPGQGLRLIYYSQIVNDFQKGDIAEGYSVSREKKESFPLTVTSAQKNPTAFYLCASSMVGRSPLHFGNGTRLTVT.

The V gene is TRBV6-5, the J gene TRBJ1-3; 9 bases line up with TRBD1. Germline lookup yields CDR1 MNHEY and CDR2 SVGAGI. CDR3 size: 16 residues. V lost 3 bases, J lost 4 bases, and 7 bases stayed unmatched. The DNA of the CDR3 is TGTGCCAGCAGTTATGAGGGGGGACAGGGAGGAAACACCATATATTTT. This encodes CASSYEGGQGGNTIYF.